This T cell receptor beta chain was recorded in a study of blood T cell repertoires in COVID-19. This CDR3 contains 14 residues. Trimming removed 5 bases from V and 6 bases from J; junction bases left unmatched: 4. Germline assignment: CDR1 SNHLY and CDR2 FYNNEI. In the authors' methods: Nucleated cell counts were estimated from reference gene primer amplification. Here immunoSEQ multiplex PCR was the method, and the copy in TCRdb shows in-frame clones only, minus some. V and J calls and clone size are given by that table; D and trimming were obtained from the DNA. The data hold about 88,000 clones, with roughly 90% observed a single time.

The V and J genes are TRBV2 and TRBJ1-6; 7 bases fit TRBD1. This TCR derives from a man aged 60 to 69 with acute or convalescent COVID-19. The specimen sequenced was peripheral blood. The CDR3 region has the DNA TGTGCCAGCAGTACACGACAGGGTAATTCACCCCTCCACTTT. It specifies CASSTRQGNSPLHF.